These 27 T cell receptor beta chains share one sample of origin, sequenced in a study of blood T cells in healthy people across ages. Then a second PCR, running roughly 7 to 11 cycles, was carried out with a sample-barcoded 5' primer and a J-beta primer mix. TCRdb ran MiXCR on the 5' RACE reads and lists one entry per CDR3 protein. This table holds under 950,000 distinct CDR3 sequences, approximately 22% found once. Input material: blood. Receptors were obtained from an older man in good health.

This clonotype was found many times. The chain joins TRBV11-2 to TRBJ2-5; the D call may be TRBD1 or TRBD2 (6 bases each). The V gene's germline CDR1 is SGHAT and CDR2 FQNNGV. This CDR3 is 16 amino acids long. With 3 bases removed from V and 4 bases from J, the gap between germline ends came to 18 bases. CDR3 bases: TGTGCCAGCAGCTTGTTTCGATCGGGGGCAAGAGAGACCCAGTACTTC. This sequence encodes CASSLFRSGARETQYF.

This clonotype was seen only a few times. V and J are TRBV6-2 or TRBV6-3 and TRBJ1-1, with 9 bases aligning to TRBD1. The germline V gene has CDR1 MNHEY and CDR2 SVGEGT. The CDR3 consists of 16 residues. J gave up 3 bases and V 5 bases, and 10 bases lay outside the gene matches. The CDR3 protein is CASSTETGGADTEAFF. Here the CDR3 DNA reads TGTGCCAGCAGTACCGAAACAGGGGGCGCGGACACTGAAGCTTTCTTT.

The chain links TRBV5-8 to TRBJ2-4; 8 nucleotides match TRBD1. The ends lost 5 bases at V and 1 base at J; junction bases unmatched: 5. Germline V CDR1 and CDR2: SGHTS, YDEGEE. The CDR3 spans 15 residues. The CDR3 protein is CASSKGDRAKNIQYF. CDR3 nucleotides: TGTGCCAGCAGTAAAGGGGACAGGGCCAAAAACATTCAGTACTTC.

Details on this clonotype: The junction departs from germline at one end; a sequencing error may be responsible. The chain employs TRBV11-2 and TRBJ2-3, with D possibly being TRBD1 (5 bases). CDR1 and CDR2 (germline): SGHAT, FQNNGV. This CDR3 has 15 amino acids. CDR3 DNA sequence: TGTGCCAGCAGCTCGTTGGGCCAGCGCACAGGTACGCAGTATTTT. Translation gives CASSSLGQRTGTQYF.

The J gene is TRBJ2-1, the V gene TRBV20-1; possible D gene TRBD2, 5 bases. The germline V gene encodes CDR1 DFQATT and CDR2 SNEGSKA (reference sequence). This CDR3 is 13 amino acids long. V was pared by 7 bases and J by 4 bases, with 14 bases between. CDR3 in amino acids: CSVPAEPYNEQFF. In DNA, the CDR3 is TGCAGTGTCCCAGCGGAACCTTACAATGAGCAGTTCTTC.

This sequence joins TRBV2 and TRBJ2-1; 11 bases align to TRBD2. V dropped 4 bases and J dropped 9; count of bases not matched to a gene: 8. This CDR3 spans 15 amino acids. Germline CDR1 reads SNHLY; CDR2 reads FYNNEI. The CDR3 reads CASSASSGGAVEQFF. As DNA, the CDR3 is TGTGCCAGCAGTGCGAGTAGCGGGGGGGCGGTTGAGCAGTTCTTC.

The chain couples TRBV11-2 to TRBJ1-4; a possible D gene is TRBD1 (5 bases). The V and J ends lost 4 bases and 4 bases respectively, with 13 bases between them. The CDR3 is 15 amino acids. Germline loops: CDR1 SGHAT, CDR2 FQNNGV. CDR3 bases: TGTGCCAGCAGCTGGAGGGGCTCTGGTAATGAAAAACTGTTTTTT. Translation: CASSWRGSGNEKLFF.

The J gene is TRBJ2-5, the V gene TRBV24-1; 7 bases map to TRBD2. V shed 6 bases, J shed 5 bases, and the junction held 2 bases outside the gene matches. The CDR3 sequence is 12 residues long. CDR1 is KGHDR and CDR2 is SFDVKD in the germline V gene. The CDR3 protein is CATSPGRETQYF. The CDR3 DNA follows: TGTGCCACCAGTCCCGGGAGGGAGACCCAGTACTTC.

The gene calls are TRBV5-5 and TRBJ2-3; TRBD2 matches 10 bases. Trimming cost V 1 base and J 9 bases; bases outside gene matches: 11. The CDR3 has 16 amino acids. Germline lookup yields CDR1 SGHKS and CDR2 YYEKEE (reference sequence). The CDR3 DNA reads TGTGCCAGCAGCTTGTATGGGCTGGGACTAGCGACCACGCAGTATTTT. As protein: CASSLYGLGLATTQYF.

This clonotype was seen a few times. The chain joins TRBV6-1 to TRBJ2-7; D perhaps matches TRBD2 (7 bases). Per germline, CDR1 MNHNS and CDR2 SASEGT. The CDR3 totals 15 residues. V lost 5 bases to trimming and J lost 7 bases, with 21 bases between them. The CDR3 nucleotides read TGTGCCAGCAGTCCGACGGCGGGGGCAACTGGTGAGCAGTACTTC. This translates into CASSPTAGATGEQYF.

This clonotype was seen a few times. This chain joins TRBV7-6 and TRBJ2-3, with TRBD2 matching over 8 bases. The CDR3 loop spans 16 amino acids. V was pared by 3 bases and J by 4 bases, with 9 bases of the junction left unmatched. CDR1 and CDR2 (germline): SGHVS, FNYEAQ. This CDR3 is CASSFRLAGPPDTQYF. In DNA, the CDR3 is TGTGCCAGCAGCTTTCGTCTAGCGGGCCCTCCAGATACGCAGTATTTT. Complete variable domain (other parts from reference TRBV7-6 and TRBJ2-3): GAGVSQSPRYKVTKRGQDVALRCDPISGHVSLYWYRQALGQGPEFLTYFNYEAQQDKSGLPNDRFSAERPEGSISTLTIQRTEQRDSAMYRCASSFRLAGPPDTQYFGPGTRLTVL.

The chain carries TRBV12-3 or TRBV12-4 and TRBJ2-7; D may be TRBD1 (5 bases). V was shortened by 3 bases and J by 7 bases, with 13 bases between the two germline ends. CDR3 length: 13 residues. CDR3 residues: CASSFSQGGEQYF. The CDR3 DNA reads TGTGCCAGCAGTTTTAGTCAGGGTGGGGAGCAGTACTTC.

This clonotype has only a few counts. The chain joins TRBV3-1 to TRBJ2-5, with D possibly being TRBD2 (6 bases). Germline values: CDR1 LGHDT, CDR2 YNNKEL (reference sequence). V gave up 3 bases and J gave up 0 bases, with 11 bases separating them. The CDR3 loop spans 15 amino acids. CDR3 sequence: CASSHRGRNQETQYF. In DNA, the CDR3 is TGTGCCAGCAGCCACCGGGGGAGGAACCAAGAGACCCAGTACTTC.

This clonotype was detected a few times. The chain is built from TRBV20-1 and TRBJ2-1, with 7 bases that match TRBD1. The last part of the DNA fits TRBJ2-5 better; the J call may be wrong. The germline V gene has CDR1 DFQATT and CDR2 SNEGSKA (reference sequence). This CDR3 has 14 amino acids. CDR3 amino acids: CSARVGQTQETQYF. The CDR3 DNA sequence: TGCAGTGCTAGAGTGGGACAGACCCAAGAGACCCAGTACTTC.

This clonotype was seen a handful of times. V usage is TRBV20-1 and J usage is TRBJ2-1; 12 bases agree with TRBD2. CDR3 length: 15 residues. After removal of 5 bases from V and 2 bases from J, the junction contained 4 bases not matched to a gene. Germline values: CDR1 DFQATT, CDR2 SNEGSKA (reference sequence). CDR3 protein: CSAPSGRDPYNEQFF. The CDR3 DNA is TGCAGTGCTCCTAGCGGGAGGGACCCCTACAATGAGCAGTTCTTC.

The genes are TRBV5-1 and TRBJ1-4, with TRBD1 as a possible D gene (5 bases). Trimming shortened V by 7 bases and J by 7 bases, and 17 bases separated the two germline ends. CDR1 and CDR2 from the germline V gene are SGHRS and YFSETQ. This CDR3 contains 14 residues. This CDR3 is CASSGGGTAEKLFF. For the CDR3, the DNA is TGCGCCAGCTCGGGTGGAGGGACGGCTGAAAAACTGTTTTTT.

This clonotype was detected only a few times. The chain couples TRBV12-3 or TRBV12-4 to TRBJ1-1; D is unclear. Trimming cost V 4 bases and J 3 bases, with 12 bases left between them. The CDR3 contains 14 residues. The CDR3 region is CASSSIQRDTEAFF. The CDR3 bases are TGTGCCAGCAGTTCTATTCAGAGGGACACTGAAGCTTTCTTT.

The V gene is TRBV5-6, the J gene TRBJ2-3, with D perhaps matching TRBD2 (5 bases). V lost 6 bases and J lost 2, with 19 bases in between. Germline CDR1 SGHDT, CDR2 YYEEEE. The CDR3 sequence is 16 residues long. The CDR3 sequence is CASTLVYERDTDTQYF. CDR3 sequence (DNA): TGTGCCAGCACACTCGTTTATGAGAGGGACACAGATACGCAGTATTTT.

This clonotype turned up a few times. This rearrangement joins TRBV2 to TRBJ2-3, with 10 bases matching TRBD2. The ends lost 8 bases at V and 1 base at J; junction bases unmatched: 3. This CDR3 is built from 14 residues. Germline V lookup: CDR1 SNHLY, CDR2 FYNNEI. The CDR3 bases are TGTGCCAGCGCTGGACTAGCGGGCACAGATACGCAGTATTTT. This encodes CASAGLAGTDTQYF.

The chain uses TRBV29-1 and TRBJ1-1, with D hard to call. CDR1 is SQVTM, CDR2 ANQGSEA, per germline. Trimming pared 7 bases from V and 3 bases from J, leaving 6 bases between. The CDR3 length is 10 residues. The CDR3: CSAGHTEAFF. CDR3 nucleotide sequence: TGCAGCGCCGGACACACTGAAGCTTTCTTT.

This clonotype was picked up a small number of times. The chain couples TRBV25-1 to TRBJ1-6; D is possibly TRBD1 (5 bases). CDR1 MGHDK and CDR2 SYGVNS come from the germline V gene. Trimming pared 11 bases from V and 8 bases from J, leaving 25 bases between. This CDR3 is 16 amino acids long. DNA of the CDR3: TGTGCCCAGCTGGCGATTTGGGGGGAAACTTATTCACCCCTCCACTTT. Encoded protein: CAQLAIWGETYSPLHF.

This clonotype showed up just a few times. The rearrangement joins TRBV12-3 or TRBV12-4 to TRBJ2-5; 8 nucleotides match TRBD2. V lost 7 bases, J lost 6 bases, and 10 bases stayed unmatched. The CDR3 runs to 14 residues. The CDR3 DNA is TGTGCCAGCACCAAACTAAGCGGGAGACAGACCCAGTACTTC. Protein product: CASTKLSGRQTQYF.

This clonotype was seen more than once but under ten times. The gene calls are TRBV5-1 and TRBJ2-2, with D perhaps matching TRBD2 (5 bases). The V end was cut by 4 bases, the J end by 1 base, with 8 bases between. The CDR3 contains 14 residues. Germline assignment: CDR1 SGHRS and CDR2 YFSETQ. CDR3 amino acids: CASSTLGNTGELFF. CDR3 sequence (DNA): TGCGCCAGCAGCACACTAGGGAACACCGGGGAGCTGTTTTTT.

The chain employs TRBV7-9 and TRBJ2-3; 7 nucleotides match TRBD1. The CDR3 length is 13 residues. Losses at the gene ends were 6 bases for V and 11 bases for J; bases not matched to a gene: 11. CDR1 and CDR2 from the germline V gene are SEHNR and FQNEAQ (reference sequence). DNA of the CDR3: TGTGCCAGCAGATCATACAGGGGAAGGGAGCAGTATTTT. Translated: CASRSYRGREQYF. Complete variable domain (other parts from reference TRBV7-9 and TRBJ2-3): DTGVSQNPRHKITKRGQNVTFRCDPISEHNRLYWYRQTLGQGPEFLTYFQNEAQLEKSRLLSDRFSAERPKGSFSTLEIQRTEQGDSAMYLCASRSYRGREQYFGPGTRLTVL.

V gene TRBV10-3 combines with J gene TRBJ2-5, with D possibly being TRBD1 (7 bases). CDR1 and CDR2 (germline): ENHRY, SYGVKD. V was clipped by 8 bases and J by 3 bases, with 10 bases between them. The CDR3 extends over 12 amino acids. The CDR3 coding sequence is TGTGCCATCGGGGGGACAGAAGAGACCCAGTACTTC. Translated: CAIGGTEETQYF.

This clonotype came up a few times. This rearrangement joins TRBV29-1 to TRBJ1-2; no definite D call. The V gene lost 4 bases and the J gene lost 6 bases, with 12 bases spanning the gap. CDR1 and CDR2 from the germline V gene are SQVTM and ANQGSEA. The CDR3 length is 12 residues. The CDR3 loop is CSVARGSNGYTF. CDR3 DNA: TGCAGCGTTGCCCGGGGATCAAATGGCTACACCTTC.

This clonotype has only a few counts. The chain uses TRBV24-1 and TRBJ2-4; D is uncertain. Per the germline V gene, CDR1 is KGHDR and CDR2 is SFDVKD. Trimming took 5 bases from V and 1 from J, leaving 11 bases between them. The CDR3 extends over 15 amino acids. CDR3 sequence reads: CATSVLRGAKNIQYF. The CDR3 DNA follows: TGTGCCACCAGTGTCCTGCGAGGTGCCAAAAACATTCAGTACTTC.